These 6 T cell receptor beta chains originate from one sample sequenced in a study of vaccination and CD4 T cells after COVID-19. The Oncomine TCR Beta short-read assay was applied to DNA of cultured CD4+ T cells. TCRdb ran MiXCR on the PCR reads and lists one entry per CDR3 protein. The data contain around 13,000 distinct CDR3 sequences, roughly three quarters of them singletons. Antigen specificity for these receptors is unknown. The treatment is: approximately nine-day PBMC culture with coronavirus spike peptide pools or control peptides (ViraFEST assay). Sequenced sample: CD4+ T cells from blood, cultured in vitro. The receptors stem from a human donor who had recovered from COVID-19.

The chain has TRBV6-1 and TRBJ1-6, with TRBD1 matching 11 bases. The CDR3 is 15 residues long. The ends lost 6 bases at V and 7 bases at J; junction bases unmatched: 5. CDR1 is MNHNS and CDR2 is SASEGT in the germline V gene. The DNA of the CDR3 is TGTGCCAGCAGGGGGACAGGGGGATTGAATTCACCCCTCCACTTT. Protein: CASRGTGGLNSPLHF.

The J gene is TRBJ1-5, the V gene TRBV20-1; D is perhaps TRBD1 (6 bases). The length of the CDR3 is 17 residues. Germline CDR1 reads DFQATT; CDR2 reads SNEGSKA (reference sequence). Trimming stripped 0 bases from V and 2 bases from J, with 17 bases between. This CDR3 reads CSARDMAGRGGNQPQHF. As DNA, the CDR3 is TGCAGTGCTAGAGATATGGCAGGGAGGGGGGGCAATCAGCCCCAGCATTTT.

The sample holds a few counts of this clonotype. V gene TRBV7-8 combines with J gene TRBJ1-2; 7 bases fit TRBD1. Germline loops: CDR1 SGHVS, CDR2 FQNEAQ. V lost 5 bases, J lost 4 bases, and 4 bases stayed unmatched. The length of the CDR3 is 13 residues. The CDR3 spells CASSVDRTYGYTF. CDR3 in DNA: TGTGCCAGCAGCGTGGACAGGACCTATGGCTACACCTTC.

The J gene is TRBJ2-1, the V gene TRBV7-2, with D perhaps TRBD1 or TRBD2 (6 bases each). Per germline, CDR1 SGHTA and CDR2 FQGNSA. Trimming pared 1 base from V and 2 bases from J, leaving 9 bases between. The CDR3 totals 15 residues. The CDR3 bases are TGTGCCAGCAGCTTAGTGGGGGGCCCCTACAATGAGCAGTTCTTC. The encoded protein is CASSLVGGPYNEQFF.

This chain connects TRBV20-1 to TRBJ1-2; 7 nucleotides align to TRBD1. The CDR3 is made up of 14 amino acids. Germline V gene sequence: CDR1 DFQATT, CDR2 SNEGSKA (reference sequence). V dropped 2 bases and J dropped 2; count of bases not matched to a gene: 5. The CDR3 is CSARKGQSNYGYTF. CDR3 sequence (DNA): TGCAGTGCTAGAAAGGGACAGTCCAACTATGGCTACACCTTC.

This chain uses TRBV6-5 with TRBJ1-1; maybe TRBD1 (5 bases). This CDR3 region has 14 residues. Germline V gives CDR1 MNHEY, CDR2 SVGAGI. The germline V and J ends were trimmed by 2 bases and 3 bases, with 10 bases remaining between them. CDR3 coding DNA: TGTGCCAGCAGTTACAGGCCGGGGGACACTGAAGCTTTCTTT. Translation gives CASSYRPGDTEAFF.